Listed below are T cell receptor beta chains from one sample, sequenced in a study of T cells in Graves' hyperthyroidism and ophthalmopathy. One entry per CDR3 protein results from TCRdb running MiXCR on the multiplex PCR reads. Counted here are roughly 280,000 distinct CDR3 sequences, more than 15% occurring once; the ten biggest clones make up approximately 60%. The sequencing sample was made of blood. All receptors derive from a woman in her sixties with Graves' ophthalmopathy. The CDR3 runs from the conserved cysteine through the conserved F or W. Fields, in order: V gene, J gene, CDR3 protein.

>TRBV3-1|TRBJ2-7
CASSSPGQGLYEQYF
>TRBV11-2|TRBJ1-2
CASSLDARYGYTF
>TRBV6-5|TRBJ2-4
CASSYAPTSGKNIQYF
>TRBV7-2|TRBJ1-2
CASTQTPGFNYGYTF
>TRBV27|TRBJ2-2
CASSAPGTVTGELFF
>TRBV7-7|TRBJ2-5
CASSTGPRDGETQYF
>TRBV11-2|TRBJ2-5
CASSSQQETQYF
>TRBV5-6|TRBJ1-1
CASSLNLGTEAFF
>TRBV29-1|TRBJ2-7
CSVESLAGATEQYF
>TRBV28|TRBJ1-2
CASSQGYYGYTF
>TRBV5-6|TRBJ2-1
CASTPGPNNEQFF
>TRBV20-1|TRBJ1-3
CSRVAGNTIYF
>TRBV6-5|TRBJ1-4
CASSYTPDRGEKLFF
>TRBV7-9|TRBJ2-5
CASSLRGLAGGQTQYF
>TRBV5-4|TRBJ2-7
CASSPDLRQNEQYF
>TRBV5-1|TRBJ2-7
CASSLDWSWYEQYF
>TRBV27|TRBJ1-4
CASSLAPSNEKLFF
>TRBV7-2|TRBJ2-3
CASSLNQGGSTDTQYF
>TRBV6-1|TRBJ1-1
CASRKEIGVNTEAFF
>TRBV7-9|TRBJ1-6
CASSSHSPGDSPPHF
>TRBV2|TRBJ2-1
CASIRLTQGLEQFF
>TRBV3-1|TRBJ2-7
CASSRSASPLYEQYF
>TRBV28|TRBJ2-7
CASSLLDRSRYEQYF
>TRBV5-1|TRBJ1-2
CASSPNTGGDGYTF
>TRBV9|TRBJ1-3
CASSVARGLTSGNTIYF
>TRBV29-1|TRBJ2-7
CSVVDHQEQYF
>TRBV5-1|NA
CASSRDLSSYNEQYF
>TRBV10-3|TRBJ2-7
CAISEGDGGAYEQYF
>TRBV5-1|TRBJ1-1
CASSQDTMNTEAFF
>TRBV12-5|TRBJ2-3
CASGLGETSLGTDTQYF
>TRBV15|TRBJ1-4
CATSRDFSGTTNEKLFF
>TRBV5-1|TRBJ2-5
CASSRDSKETQCF
>TRBV13|TRBJ1-1
CASSPNLGEAFF
>TRBV9|TRBJ1-2
CASSVGAGDYGYTF
>TRBV5-1|TRBJ2-1
CASRDTHNEQFF
>TRBV12-3/TRBV12-4|TRBJ1-5
CASSGDRVGQPQHF
>TRBV4-3|TRBJ1-2
CASSQEDSYNYGYTF
>TRBV2|TRBJ2-5
CASSDVRGNEETQYF
>TRBV9|TRBJ2-5
CASSVDSRETQYF
>TRBV12-3/TRBV12-4|TRBJ2-5
CASSTRSQETQYF
>TRBV19|TRBJ2-5
CASSIRDLQETQYF
>TRBV19|TRBJ1-1
CASSHFTEVTEAFF
>TRBV6-2/TRBV6-3|TRBJ2-1
CASSYVGLAYNEQFF
>TRBV28|TRBJ2-5
CASSRVTFSGARKETQYF
>TRBV7-2|TRBJ2-7
CASSLNRDRLYEQYF
>TRBV15|TRBJ1-1
CATSHRVVNTEAFF
>TRBV20-1|TRBJ2-7
CSAYRGFNEQYF
>TRBV30|TRBJ1-3
CAWRPGQLNPLGNTIYF
>TRBV5-5|TRBJ1-6
CASSMQGIRNSPLHF